This T cell receptor (beta chain) was obtained from a study of technical replicates of blood from a few donors. Profiling relied on immunoSEQ multiplex PCR, and the TCRdb table lists in-frame clones only, not all of them. Among around 90,000 clones listed, 85% to 95% were seen once. V lost 1 base, J lost 1 base, and 9 bases lay in between. The CDR3 is 15 amino acids. CDR1 is LGHNA and CDR2 is YNFKEQ in the germline V gene. This clonotype was sampled from a human donor in good health. The chain joins TRBV4-2 to TRBJ2-3; D is unclear. The material sequenced was T cells isolated from PBMCs. CDR3 region: CASSQVGKRTDTQYF. The CDR3 region has the DNA TGTGCCAGCAGCCAAGTCGGTAAGCGCACAGATACGCAGTATTTT.